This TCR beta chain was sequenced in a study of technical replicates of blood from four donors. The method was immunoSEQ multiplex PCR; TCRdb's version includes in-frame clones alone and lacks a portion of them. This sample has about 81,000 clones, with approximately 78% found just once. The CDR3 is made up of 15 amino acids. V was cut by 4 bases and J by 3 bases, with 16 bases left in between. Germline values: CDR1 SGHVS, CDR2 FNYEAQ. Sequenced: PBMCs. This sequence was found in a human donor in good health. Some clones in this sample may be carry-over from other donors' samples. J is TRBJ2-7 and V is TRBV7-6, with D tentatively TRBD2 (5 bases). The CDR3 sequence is CASSSDGDTDYEQYF. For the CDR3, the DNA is TGTGCCAGCAGCTCAGACGGGGATACGGACTACGAGCAGTACTTC.